This entry concerns a single TCR beta chain. Antigen specificity is unknown. This sample was taken from a study of Ad26.COV2.S vaccination and SARS-CoV-2 variants. Study information: A COV1001 Ad26.COV2.S trial-arm participant provided the sample. Once, or twice with 56 days between doses, Ad26.COV2.S was given intramuscularly. Overall study findings and caveats: Whether participants received vaccine or placebo, their non-spike TCR breadth was similar. It was reported that spike-specific CD8+ and CD4+ T cell responses were substantially broad after vaccination.

Sample treatment: about 20 received Ad26.COV2.S at low or high dose, single or two shots; roughly five received placebo; per-sample allocation not given. Specimens were obtained on day 63 following the first vaccine or placebo injection. V was clipped by 1 base and J by 4 bases, with 7 bases between them. The CDR3 covers 13 residues. Germline V gene data show CDR1 as SNHLY and CDR2 as FYNNEI. Data came from immunoSEQ multiplex PCR; TCRdb stores just in-frame clones and leaves some out. The sample includes about 440,000 clones, around 90% of them seen just once. V and J are TRBV2 and TRBJ1-2; D remains ambiguous. The sample was peripheral blood, taken in a trial of Ad26.COV2.S vaccine versus placebo. The TCR originated in a person aged 18 to 65 who received the Ad26.COV2.S COVID-19 vaccine or a placebo. As DNA, the CDR3 is TGTGCCAGCAGTGAAGAGGAGTTCTATGGCTACACCTTC. Translating it yields CASSEEEFYGYTF.